The clone carrying this T cell receptor beta chain was seen a few times. Antigen specificity is unknown. Other DNA variants within this sample encode the same CDR3. These data come from a study of beta chain features in type 1 diabetes. Study-level background: All of the samples together had some 110 million sorted cells examined.

Since all of the isolated RNA was reverse transcribed, expressed TCRB transcripts were what got sequenced. Sequenced by immunoSEQ multiplex PCR; TCRdb stores in-frame clones only, minus some. Seen here are roughly 150,000 clones, roughly 8% observed once, and the top ten hold about 0.95%. Regarding the study as a whole: Fewer junction insertions and more nucleotide deletions appeared in type 1 diabetes patients. TCRB CDR3s from Type 1 diabetes patients were moderately but significantly shorter in all four CD4+ subsets. Relative to healthy donors, patients appeared to have naive, central memory and Treg TCRB repertoires that were more similar. When cDNA is sequenced, cells with high TCR expression could be over-represented.

Germline lookup yields CDR1 MGHDK and CDR2 SYGVNS. The CDR3 covers 14 residues. V trimming: 1 base; J trimming: 3 bases; junction bases outside the gene matches: 3. The TCR was taken from a woman aged 40 to 50 with type 1 diabetes. The genes are TRBV25-1 and TRBJ2-7, with 7 bases aligning to TRBD2. Source material: central memory CD4+ T cells from blood. The CDR3 region has the DNA TGTGCCAGCAGTGAATGGGGAGGGAGCTACGAGCAGTACTTC. Its translation is CASSEWGGSYEQYF.